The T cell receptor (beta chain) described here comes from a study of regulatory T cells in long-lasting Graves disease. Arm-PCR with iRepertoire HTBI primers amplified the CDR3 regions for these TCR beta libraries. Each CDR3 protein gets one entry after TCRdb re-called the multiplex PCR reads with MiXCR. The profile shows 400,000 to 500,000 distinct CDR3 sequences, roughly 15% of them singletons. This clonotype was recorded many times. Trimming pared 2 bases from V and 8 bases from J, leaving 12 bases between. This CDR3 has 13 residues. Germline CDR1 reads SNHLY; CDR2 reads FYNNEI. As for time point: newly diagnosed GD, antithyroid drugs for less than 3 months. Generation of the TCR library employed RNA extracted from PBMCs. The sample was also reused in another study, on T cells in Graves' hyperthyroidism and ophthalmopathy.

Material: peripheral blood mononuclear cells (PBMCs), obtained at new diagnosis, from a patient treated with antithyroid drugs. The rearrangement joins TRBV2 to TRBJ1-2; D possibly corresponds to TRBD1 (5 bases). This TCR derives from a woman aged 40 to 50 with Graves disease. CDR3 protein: CASSESRVWGYTF. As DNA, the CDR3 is TGTGCCAGCAGTGAATCCAGGGTTTGGGGCTACACCTTC. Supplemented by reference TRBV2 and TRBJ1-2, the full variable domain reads EPEVTQTPSHQVTQMGQEVILRCVPISNHLYFYWYRQILGQKVEFLVSFYNNEISEKSEIFDDQFSVERPDGSNFTLKIRSTKLEDSAMYFCASSESRVWGYTFGSGTRLTVV.